These 17 T cell receptor beta chains came from one sample sequenced in a study of control samples from healthy donors and cancer patients. Repertoires were generated with immunoSEQ multiplex PCR, while TCRdb's copy carries only in-frame clones and drops some. This sample has roughly 84,000 clones, with roughly 89% found just once. Sample: blood. These TCRs come from a man in his fifties in good health.

The chain uses TRBV30 and TRBJ1-2; maybe TRBD1 (5 bases). The ends were cut back, 1 base at V and 8 bases at J, with 17 bases in the middle. CDR1 and CDR2 from the germline V gene are GTSNPN and SVGIG (reference sequence). The CDR3 is made up of 14 amino acids. Written as DNA, the CDR3 is TGTGCCTGGAGTGGCACGGGAGGGACGGTAGGCTACACCTTC. Amino acids: CAWSGTGGTVGYTF.

The chain links TRBV7-9 to TRBJ2-3; no reliable D call. This CDR3 is built from 15 residues. Trimming stripped 2 bases from V and 0 bases from J, with 9 bases between. From germline, CDR1 is SEHNR and CDR2 FQNEAQ (reference sequence). This CDR3 is CASSLSESSTDTQYF. The DNA of the CDR3 is TGTGCCAGCAGCTTAAGTGAGAGCAGCACAGATACGCAGTATTTT.

This chain joins TRBV4-3 and TRBJ2-4; D may be TRBD2 (7 bases). Germline V gene data show CDR1 as LGHNA and CDR2 as YSLEER. The CDR3 covers 15 residues. The V and J ends lost 1 base and 6 bases respectively, with 13 bases between them. For the CDR3, the DNA is TGCGCCAGCAGCCAAGGTTCGGGGGGCACAAACATTCAGTACTTC. Protein product: CASSQGSGGTNIQYF.

The rearrangement uses TRBV29-1 and TRBJ2-3; D is undetermined. Trimming left V 0 bases short and J 9 bases short, with 7 bases between. The CDR3 has 11 residues. CDR1 and CDR2 from the germline V gene are SQVTM and ANQGSEA. The CDR3 bases are TGCAGCGTTGAAGACACCCCGACGCAGTATTTT. Its translation is CSVEDTPTQYF.

The rearrangement uses TRBV5-1 and TRBJ1-1, with D perhaps matching TRBD1 (6 bases). This CDR3 spans 16 amino acids. Germline V gives CDR1 SGHRS, CDR2 YFSETQ. Trimming left V 1 base short and J 4 bases short, with 17 bases between. CDR3 in amino acids: CASSLRLSKGGTEAFF. The CDR3 nucleotides are TGCGCCAGCAGCTTGCGATTGAGTAAAGGGGGCACTGAAGCTTTCTTT.

The CDR3 DNA sequence: TGTGCCAGCAGCTTAGTGGCGGGGTCAAATGAGCAGTTCTTC. Translated: CASSLVAGSNEQFF. The V call is TRBV11-1, the J call TRBJ2-1; D perhaps matches TRBD2 (6 bases). Trimming took 1 base from V and 7 from J, leaving 11 bases between them. This CDR3 has 14 residues. Germline CDR1 reads SGHAT; CDR2 reads FQDESV (reference sequence).

The rearrangement uses TRBV3-1 (or the pseudogene TRBV3-2) and TRBJ1-2; perhaps TRBD1 as D (6 bases). The CDR3 is 12 amino acids. Germline lookup yields CDR1 LGHDT and CDR2 YNNKEL (reference sequence). Trimming cost V 11 bases and J 3 bases, with 13 bases left between them. CDR3 loop: CAVARGYYGYTF. The CDR3 DNA reads TGTGCCGTTGCCAGGGGATACTATGGCTACACCTTC.

V is TRBV7-9 and J is TRBJ2-3; D not resolved. Germline V lookup: CDR1 SEHNR, CDR2 FQNEAQ (reference sequence). This CDR3 is built from 15 residues. V was trimmed by 1 base and J by 5 bases, leaving 13 bases between them. CDR3 DNA: TGTGCCAGCAGCTTAGTAGGCCTACACGGAGATACGCAGTATTTT. It yields the protein CASSLVGLHGDTQYF.

This rearrangement joins TRBV3-1 (or the pseudogene TRBV3-2) to TRBJ2-7; 7 bases are a match to TRBD2. Per the germline V gene, CDR1 is LGHDT and CDR2 is YNNKEL (reference sequence). V dropped 4 bases and J dropped 1; count of bases not matched to a gene: 10. This CDR3 is built from 16 residues. CDR3: CASSPGLGGRSYEQYF. CDR3 in DNA: TGTGCCAGCAGCCCTGGACTGGGCGGGAGATCCTACGAGCAGTACTTC.

The chain employs TRBV5-6 and TRBJ2-3; no firm D call. This CDR3 is built from 11 residues. Per the germline V gene, CDR1 is SGHDT and CDR2 is YYEEEE. The V gene lost 1 base and the J gene lost 8 bases, with 5 bases spanning the gap. The CDR3 region has the DNA TGTGCCAGCAGCTTGAAAGGTACGCAGTATTTT. It specifies CASSLKGTQYF. Full variable domain (outside the CDR3, taken from reference TRBV5-6 and TRBJ2-3): DAGVTQSPTHLIKTRGQQVTLRCSPKSGHDTVSWYQQALGQGPQFIFQYYEEEERQRGNFPDRFSGHQFPNYSSELNVNALLLGDSALYLCASSLKGTQYFGPGTRLTVL.

V usage is TRBV7-2 and J usage is TRBJ2-1, with 12 bases that match TRBD1. CDR1 is SGHTA and CDR2 is FQGNSA in the germline V gene. Trimming took 5 bases from V and 7 from J; bases not matched to a gene: 6. CDR3 length: 15 residues. The CDR3 nucleotides are TGTGCCAGCAGCCCCGGGACAGGGGGCTGGAATGAGCAGTTCTTC. This sequence encodes CASSPGTGGWNEQFF. The full variable domain, its missing parts supplied by reference TRBV7-2 and TRBJ2-1, is GAGVSQSPSNKVTEKGKDVELRCDPISGHTALYWYRQSLGQGLEFLIYFQGNSAPDKSGLPSDRFSAERTGGSVSTLTIQRTQQEDSAVYLCASSPGTGGWNEQFFGPGTRLTVL.

The chain couples TRBV19 to TRBJ1-5, with D possibly being TRBD1 (6 bases). This CDR3 region has 14 residues. Trimming left V 3 bases short and J 7 bases short, with 13 bases between. Looked up from germline, CDR1 is LNHDA and CDR2 is SQIVND (reference sequence). CDR3 nucleotides: TGTGCCAGTAGTATCACGGACAGATTACAGCCCCAGCATTTT. It translates to CASSITDRLQPQHF.

The chain combines TRBV7-2 with TRBJ1-4, with 7 bases that match TRBD1. Germline loops: CDR1 SGHTA, CDR2 FQGNSA. This CDR3 contains 15 residues. J was trimmed by 8 bases and V by 1 base; bases with no gene match: 7. The chain's CDR3 is CASSLVPGQKEKLFF. The DNA of the CDR3 is TGTGCCAGCAGCTTAGTACCGGGACAGAAGGAAAAACTGTTTTTT.

This rearrangement joins TRBV28 to TRBJ2-1, with TRBD2 matching over 8 bases. Trimming at V came to 2 bases and at J to 9 bases, leaving 9 bases not matched to a gene. Germline CDR1 MDHEN, CDR2 SYDVKM. The length of the CDR3 is 15 residues. In DNA, the CDR3 is TGTGCCAGCAGTTTAGAGGGACTAGGCTCTGGTGAGCAGTTCTTC. It encodes CASSLEGLGSGEQFF. Supplemented by reference TRBV28 and TRBJ2-1, the full variable domain reads DVKVTQSSRYLVKRTGEKVFLECVQDMDHENMFWYRQDPGLGLRLIYFSYDVKMKEKGDIPEGYSVSREKKERFSLILESASTNQTSMYLCASSLEGLGSGEQFFGPGTRLTVL.

This chain links TRBV29-1 with TRBJ1-2, with D perhaps TRBD1 (6 bases). V was trimmed by 7 bases and J by 6 bases, leaving 12 bases between them. CDR1 SQVTM and CDR2 ANQGSEA come from the germline V gene. This CDR3 has 11 residues. The DNA of the CDR3 is TGCAGCGCCATCCCAGGGGATGGCTACACCTTC. Amino acid sequence: CSAIPGDGYTF.

The chain joins TRBV6-6 to TRBJ1-1, with D possibly being TRBD1 (6 bases). V gave up 6 bases and J gave up 2 bases, with 13 bases separating them. Germline V gene data show CDR1 as MNHNY and CDR2 as SVGAGI (reference sequence). The CDR3 loop spans 14 amino acids. CDR3 in amino acids: CASRPQGYNTEAFF. CDR3 DNA sequence: TGTGCCAGCAGACCACAGGGATACAACACTGAAGCTTTCTTT.

The chain has TRBV12-3 or TRBV12-4 and TRBJ1-2; 7 bases fit TRBD1. The V and J ends lost 2 bases and 8 bases, in that order; junction bases with no gene match: 5. The CDR3 is made up of 13 amino acids. The CDR3 DNA reads as TGTGCCAGCAGTTTATCCCCACAGGGGGGCTACACCTTC. Residues: CASSLSPQGGYTF.